One T cell receptor beta chain is described in this entry. Methods used by the authors: Nucleated cell number was recorded as an estimate derived from reference gene primer amplification. TCRdb keeps only in-frame clones here, not all; method: immunoSEQ multiplex PCR. D and trimming were read from the DNA, whereas the V and J calls and clone size are those reported in that table. Here the sample spans about 190,000 clones, 70% to 85% being singletons. The CDR3 consists of 14 residues. Per the germline V gene, CDR1 is SGHTA and CDR2 is FQGNSA. Losses at the gene ends were 5 bases for V and 2 bases for J; bases not matched to a gene: 3. This sample stems from a study of blood T cell repertoires in COVID-19. Study overall: T cells, B-cell-depleted T cells, or PBMCs provided the cDNA or gDNA that served as material.

Participant-given clinical history determined each cohort assignment. Two negative PCRs, clearance, or symptom resolution had been documented for recovered Cohort 3 donors. The rearrangement links TRBV7-2 to TRBJ1-5; 7 nucleotides match TRBD1. Source material: PBMCs or T cells enriched from blood (not recorded which). The clonotype originates from a woman aged 50 to 65 who had recovered from COVID-19. The CDR3 nucleotides are TGTGCCAGCAGCCCTACAGGGGGCAATCAGCCCCAGCATTTT. Protein: CASSPTGGNQPQHF.